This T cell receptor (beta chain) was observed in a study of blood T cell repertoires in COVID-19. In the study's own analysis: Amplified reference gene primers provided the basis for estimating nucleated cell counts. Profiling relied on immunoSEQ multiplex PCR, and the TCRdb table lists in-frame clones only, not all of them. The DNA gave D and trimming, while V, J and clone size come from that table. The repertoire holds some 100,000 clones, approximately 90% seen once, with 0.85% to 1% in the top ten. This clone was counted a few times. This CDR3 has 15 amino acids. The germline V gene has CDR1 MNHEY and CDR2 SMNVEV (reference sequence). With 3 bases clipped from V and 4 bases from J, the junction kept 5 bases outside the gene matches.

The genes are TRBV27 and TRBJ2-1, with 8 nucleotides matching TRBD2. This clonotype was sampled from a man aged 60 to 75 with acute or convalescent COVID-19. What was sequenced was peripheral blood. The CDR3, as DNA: TGTGCCAGCAGTTTGTCGGTAGCGGGATACAATGAGCAGTTCTTC. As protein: CASSLSVAGYNEQFF.